A selection of T cell receptor beta chains follows, all from one sample in a study of shared clonotypes between healthy human individuals. Some clones are missing from TCRdb's copy, which holds only in-frame ones; the method was immunoSEQ multiplex PCR. The sample has 2 million to 2.5 million clones, 85% to 95% seen once; the top ten hold about 0.36%. Sequencing was carried out using naive CD4+ T cells from PBMCs. These receptors were collected from a young man in good health. Some clones in this sample may be carry-over from other donors' samples. The CDR3 runs from the conserved cysteine through the conserved F or W. A D gene is named only where the DNA matches it firmly. Not all rows give a size; the values are once, few, many and, for expanded clones, a class.

cdr3_aa	cdr3_nt	d_call	clone_size	v_call	j_call
CASKPGQNYGYTF	TGTGCCAGCAAACCCGGACAGAACTATGGCTACACCTTC	.	.	TRBV28	TRBJ1-2
CASSPENPESGNTIYF	TGTGCCAGCTCACCGGAGAACCCTGAATCGGGAAACACCATATATTTT	.	once	TRBV18	TRBJ1-3
CASSPGSGVAYEQYF	TGTGCCAGCTCACCAGGGTCAGGGGTCGCCTACGAGCAGTACTTC	.	once	TRBV18	TRBJ2-7
CASRDSGSSTDTQYF	TGTGCCAGCAGAGATAGCGGTTCTAGCACAGATACGCAGTATTTT	.	.	TRBV9	TRBJ2-3
CASSGQGTVSYEQYF	TGTGCCAGCAGTGGACAGGGGACGGTCTCCTACGAGCAGTACTTC	TRBD1	once	TRBV6-1	TRBJ2-7
CASSYQYEQYF	TGTGCCAGCAGCTACCAATACGAGCAGTACTTC	.	.	TRBV7-2	TRBJ2-7
CASRKVGAPAYEQYF	TGTGCCAGCAGAAAGGTGGGCGCTCCGGCCTACGAGCAGTACTTC	.	.	TRBV9	TRBJ2-7
CASSRRESEAFF	TGTGCCAGCAGCCGCAGGGAATCTGAAGCTTTCTTT	.	once	TRBV5-5	TRBJ1-1
CASRHRDRPTEAFF	TGTGCCAGCAGGCACCGGGACAGGCCCACTGAAGCTTTCTTT	TRBD1	.	TRBV28	TRBJ1-1
CSYYRAGELFF	TGCAGTTATTACAGGGCCGGGGAGCTGTTTTTT	.	.	TRBV20-1	TRBJ2-2
CASNHIPGTDSYNEQFF	TGTGCCAGCAACCATATCCCCGGGACGGACTCCTACAATGAGCAGTTCTTC	.	.	TRBV27	TRBJ2-1
CASSVVAGGTNEQFF	TGTGCCAGCAGCGTAGTAGCGGGAGGGACCAATGAGCAGTTCTTC	TRBD2	.	TRBV9	TRBJ2-1
CSASRLGSLFF	TGCAGTGCTAGTAGACTAGGTTCTCTGTTCTTC	.	.	TRBV20-1	TRBJ2-1
CASSEGRLEEQYF	TGTGCCAGCAGTGAGGGGCGCCTGGAAGAGCAGTACTTC	.	.	TRBV2	TRBJ2-7
CASSSLENEQFF	TGTGCCAGCAGCTCACTAGAGAATGAGCAGTTCTTC	.	.	TRBV7-8	TRBJ2-1
CATSRASYEQYF	TGTGCCACCAGCAGAGCCTCGTACGAGCAGTACTTC	.	.	TRBV15	TRBJ2-7
CASSRGGYQPQHF	TGTGCCAGTAGTCGCGGGGGCTATCAGCCCCAGCATTTT	.	.	TRBV19	TRBJ1-5
CASETNGQPQHF	TGTGCCAGCGAGACTAACGGTCAGCCCCAGCATTTT	.	few	TRBV6-6	TRBJ1-5
CSGGGPGTDTQYF	TGCAGCGGAGGAGGGCCTGGCACAGATACGCAGTATTTT	.	.	TRBV29-1	TRBJ2-3
CASSLDLGALAGGNPNEQFF	TGTGCCAGCAGCTTAGATCTGGGAGCGCTAGCGGGAGGGAATCCCAATGAGCAGTTCTTC	TRBD2	.	TRBV11-3	TRBJ2-1
CASSLTGTGAGELFF	TGTGCCAGCAGTCTTACCGGGACAGGGGCCGGGGAGCTGTTTTTT	TRBD1	.	TRBV27	TRBJ2-2
CASSQERTSGSAEQFF	TGTGCCAGCAGCCAAGAGAGGACTAGCGGGAGCGCTGAGCAGTTCTTC	TRBD2	once	TRBV14	TRBJ2-1
CASSYRRADTQYF	TGTGCCAGCAGTTACAGGCGAGCAGATACGCAGTATTTT	.	.	TRBV6-5	TRBJ2-3